The source of this TCR beta chain is a study of blood T cells in healthy people across ages. The donors, aged about 6 to 90, were healthy Caucasians from Russia. In regard to this clonotype: Its antigen is unidentified.

A J-beta primer mix and a sample-barcoded 5' primer were used in a second PCR of about 7 to 12 cycles. TCRdb re-called the 5' RACE reads with MiXCR, one entry per CDR3 protein. The sample holds fewer than 2,000,000 distinct CDR3 sequences; 39% are singletons and the top ten take around 23%. The V end was cut by 1 base, the J end by 5 bases, with 5 bases between. The germline gives CDR1 KGHDR, CDR2 SFDVKD. The CDR3 extends over 13 amino acids. Study-wide results and caveats: Estimated diversity, derived from one million T cells, was regarded as an underestimate.

The rearrangement joins TRBV24-1 to TRBJ2-1, with no clear D. The sequenced material came from blood. The origin of this receptor is a human donor in good health. The CDR3: CATSDLHHNEQFF. CDR3 bases: TGTGCCACCAGTGATTTACACCACAATGAGCAGTTCTTC.